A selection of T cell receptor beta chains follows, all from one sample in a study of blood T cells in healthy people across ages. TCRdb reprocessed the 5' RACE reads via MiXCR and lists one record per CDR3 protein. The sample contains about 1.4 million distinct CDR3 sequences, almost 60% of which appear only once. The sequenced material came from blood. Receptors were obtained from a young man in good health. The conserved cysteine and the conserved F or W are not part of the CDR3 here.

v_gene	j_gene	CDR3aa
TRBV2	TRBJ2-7	ASSVSFYNEQY
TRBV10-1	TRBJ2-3	ASSDPWRGGVDTQY
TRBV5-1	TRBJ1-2	ASKDPGLPSGGYT
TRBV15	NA	ATSSVKNEQY
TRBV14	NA	ASRAGGPYEQY
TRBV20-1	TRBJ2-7	SASASGVYEQY
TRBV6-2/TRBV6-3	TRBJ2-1	ASARRESNEQF
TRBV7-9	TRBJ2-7	ASGQGAYEQY
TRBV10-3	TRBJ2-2	AIRGDSNTGELF
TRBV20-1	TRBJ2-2	SARTAGGAGELF
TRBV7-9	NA	AGGVIYEQY
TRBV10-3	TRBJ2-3	ATDPGPEGTDTQY
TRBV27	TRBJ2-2	ASSKNPGTGELF
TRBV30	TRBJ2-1	ATDTTTYNEQF
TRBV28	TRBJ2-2	ASSYPGLATGELF
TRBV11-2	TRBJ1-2	ASRPDFRPVGGYT
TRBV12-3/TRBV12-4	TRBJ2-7	ASSSRGQSLYEQY
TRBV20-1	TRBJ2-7	SARDIGKSYEQY
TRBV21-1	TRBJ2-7	ASSRMAWGPPVCEQY
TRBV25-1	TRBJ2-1	ASSESGPTYNEQF
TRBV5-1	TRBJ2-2	ASSLTGPNTGELF
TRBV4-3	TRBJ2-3	ASSQDSSLTGSPTDTQY
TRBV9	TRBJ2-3	ASSKEDGRDTDTQY
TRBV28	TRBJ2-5	ASSLRGHDQETQY
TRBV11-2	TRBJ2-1	ASSLALAGGYEQF
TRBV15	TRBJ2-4	ATRSGLGDIQY
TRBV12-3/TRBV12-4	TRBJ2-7	ASSFDWSYEQY
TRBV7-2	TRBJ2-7	ASSLEFTGSYEQY
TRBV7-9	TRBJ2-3	ASTPGQVLDTQY
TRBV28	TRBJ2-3	ASSLLGVYSGGATTDTQY
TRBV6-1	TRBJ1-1	ASRNHRGGVTEAF
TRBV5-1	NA	ASTRSRDSGYEQY
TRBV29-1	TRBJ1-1	SVVGQLNTEAF
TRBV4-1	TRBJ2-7	ASNKGQALSSYEQY
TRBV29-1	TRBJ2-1	SVEDITSIPYNEQF
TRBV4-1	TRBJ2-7	ASSFQTGASSYEQY
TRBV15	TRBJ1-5	ATSRERSRDQPQH
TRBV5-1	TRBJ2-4	ASSLAGSAGGQFLLAKNIQY
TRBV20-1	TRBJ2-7	SASGTSGVYEQY
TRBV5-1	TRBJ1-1	ASSLWFGTEAF
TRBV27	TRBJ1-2	ASSLRREGVYT
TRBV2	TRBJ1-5	ASRETGGGQPQH
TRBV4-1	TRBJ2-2	ASSPLFIAGRTGELF
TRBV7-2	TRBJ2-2	ASSRSGPPNTGELF
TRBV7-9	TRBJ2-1	ASSYTSGSYNEQF
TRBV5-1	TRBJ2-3	ASRSQLLSTDTQY
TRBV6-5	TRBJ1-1	ASSPDSSTEAF
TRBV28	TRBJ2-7	ASSKRSSYEQY
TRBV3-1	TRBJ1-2	ASSQDRRFAHGYT
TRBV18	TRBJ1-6	ASSPPTDNSPLH
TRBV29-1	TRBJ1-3	SVSGWREDTIY
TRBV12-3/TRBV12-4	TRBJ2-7	ASSAGVRNEQY
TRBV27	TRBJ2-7	ASFLWASGNHSYEQY
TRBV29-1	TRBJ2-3	SVGADSHLISTDTQY
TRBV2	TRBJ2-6	ASSRLSGANVLT